Listed here is a single T cell receptor (beta chain). CDR3 length: 14 amino acids. V shed 4 bases and J 2 bases; nucleotides not matched to a gene: 4. Per the germline V gene, CDR1 is SGHTA and CDR2 is FQGNSA. The source of the sample is a study of blood T cell repertoires in COVID-19. For the study at large: PBMCs, B-cell-depleted T cells, or T cells were the source of the cDNA or gDNA that made up the material.

Per the original methods: Counts of nucleated cells, estimated from reference gene primer amplification, were obtained. Assay used: immunoSEQ multiplex PCR; TCRdb lists only in-frame clones, some missing. The D gene and trimming were derived from the DNA, and the V and J assignments and clone size from that table. Of about 74,000 clones in the sample, roughly 86% were seen once. This TCR was recovered from a man in his 70s with acute or convalescent COVID-19. The chain combines TRBV7-2 with TRBJ1-1; TRBD1 aligns across 7 bases. Sequencing used peripheral blood. In nucleotides, the CDR3 is TGTGCCAGCAGCTCCCGGACAGGAAACACTGAAGCTTTCTTT. Translated, it gives CASSSRTGNTEAFF.